These 30 T cell receptor beta chains were all obtained from the same sample, sequenced in a study of cytomegalovirus exposure and HLA in healthy donors. Use of 60 Vbeta and 13 Jbeta primers characterized the PCR. Data came from immunoSEQ multiplex PCR; TCRdb stores just in-frame clones and leaves some out. The sample shows 120,000 or so clones, roughly a tenth of them seen only once. Input material: PBMCs. Every receptor here comes from a woman under 30 in good health and CMV-seropositive.

This clone was counted only a few times. The chain uses TRBV5-1 and TRBJ1-1; D might be TRBD1 (6 bases). The CDR3 has 16 residues. V was cut by 0 bases and J by 1 base, with 13 bases left in between. Germline CDR1 SGHRS, CDR2 YFSETQ. The CDR3 nucleotides read TGCGCCAGCAGCTTGGATGTAGGGGGGGAGAACACTGAAGCTTTCTTT. Translated: CASSLDVGGENTEAFF. The whole variable domain, filled in from reference TRBV5-1 and TRBJ1-1, reads KAGVTQTPRYLIKTRGQQVTLSCSPISGHRSVSWYQQTPGQGLQFLFEYFSETQRNKGNFPGRFSGRQFSNSRSEMNVSTLELGDSALYLCASSLDVGGENTEAFFGQGTRLTVV.

This clone was recorded a few times. The rearrangement uses TRBV30 and TRBJ1-5; D uncertain. The CDR3 loop spans 13 amino acids. CDR1 and CDR2 (germline): GTSNPN, SVGIG (reference sequence). Trimming pared 6 bases from V and 0 bases from J, leaving 9 bases between. The CDR3 region is CACARFSNQPQHF. CDR3 sequence (DNA): TGTGCCTGTGCGAGATTTAGCAATCAGCCCCAGCATTTT. The full variable domain, completed using reference TRBV30 and TRBJ1-5, is SQTIHQWPATLVQPVGSPLSLECTVEGTSNPNLYWYRQAAGRGLQLLFYSVGIGQISSEVPQNLSASRPQDRQFILSSKKLLLSDSGFYLCACARFSNQPQHFGDGTRLSIL.

The rearrangement uses TRBV5-1 and TRBJ2-2; D is possibly TRBD1 (5 bases). Germline V gene lookup returns CDR1 SGHRS and CDR2 YFSETQ. The germline V and J ends were trimmed by 3 bases and 4 bases, with 13 bases remaining between them. The length of the CDR3 is 15 residues. The CDR3 bases are TGCGCCAGCAGCTCAGGACATTCAAGCACCGGGGAGCTGTTTTTT. Protein sequence: CASSSGHSSTGELFF.

The chain employs TRBV7-3 and TRBJ2-2, with unresolved D. CDR1 SGHTA and CDR2 FQGTGA come from the germline V gene. V was trimmed by 4 bases and J by 7 bases, leaving 10 bases between them. This CDR3 is 13 amino acids long. The chain's CDR3 is CASSSQSFGELFF. The DNA of the CDR3 is TGTGCCAGCAGCTCGCAGTCTTTCGGGGAGCTGTTTTTT.

In this sample, this clone turned up a few times. V gene TRBV19 combines with J gene TRBJ2-1; TRBD2 matches at 11 bases. The CDR3 contains 15 residues. The germline V gene has CDR1 LNHDA and CDR2 SQIVND (reference sequence). J lost 10 bases, V lost 7 bases, and 12 bases had no gene match. Written as DNA, the CDR3 is TGTGCCAGTAAATTGGGTAGCGGGAGGGATGGGGAGCAGTTCTTC. It is translated as CASKLGSGRDGEQFF.

The chain couples TRBV7-9 to TRBJ2-7, with 8 bases identical to TRBD1. The trim removed 5 bases at V and 7 bases at J, leaving 10 bases unmatched. The CDR3 has 14 residues. CDR1 is SEHNR and CDR2 is FQNEAQ in the germline V gene (reference sequence). The CDR3 DNA follows: TGTGCCAGCAGCAGTGCCCAGGGGGCTGGTGAGCAGTACTTC. Its protein product is CASSSAQGAGEQYF.

CDR3 region: CASRLFTEAFF. As DNA, the CDR3 is TGTGCCAGCAGACTGTTCACTGAAGCTTTCTTT. The chain employs TRBV2 and TRBJ1-1; D is unresolved. V lost 6 bases and J 4 bases, leaving 6 bases between the germline ends. The CDR3 runs 11 residues. Germline V lookup: CDR1 SNHLY, CDR2 FYNNEI.

This chain uses TRBV5-5 with TRBJ1-1; 10 nucleotides match TRBD1. Germline V lookup: CDR1 SGHKS, CDR2 YYEKEE (reference sequence). V trimming: 4 bases; J trimming: 5 bases; junction bases outside the gene matches: 5. This CDR3 spans 14 amino acids. Here the CDR3 reads CASSLGQGVTEAFF. CDR3 DNA sequence: TGTGCCAGCAGCCTCGGACAGGGGGTAACTGAAGCTTTCTTT.

This clone was detected only a few times. J is TRBJ1-2 and V is TRBV6-5, with TRBD1 identical over 7 bases. The CDR3 consists of 13 residues. The V and J ends lost 5 bases and 4 bases, in that order; junction bases with no gene match: 4. Germline CDR1 and CDR2: MNHEY and SVGAGI. Here the CDR3 reads CASSPQGSYGYTF. Here the CDR3 DNA reads TGTGCCAGCAGTCCACAGGGGAGCTATGGCTACACCTTC.

This clone was counted only a few times. The CDR3 loop is CAGGEGTEAFF. CDR3 DNA: TGTGCGGGCGGTGAGGGTACTGAAGCTTTCTTT. The chain links TRBV5-4 to TRBJ1-1; D remains unclear. Germline assignment: CDR1 SGHNT and CDR2 YYREEE (reference sequence). The CDR3 has 11 residues.

This clone was seen a few times. This chain joins TRBV30 and TRBJ1-2; TRBD1 is a possible D gene (6 bases). The ends were cut back, 5 bases at V and 7 bases at J, with 17 bases in the middle. This CDR3 is built from 13 residues. Per germline, CDR1 GTSNPN and CDR2 SVGIG (reference sequence). The CDR3 DNA follows: TGTGCCTGGGCTCCTTCAGGGGTTTCTGGCTACACCTTC. Protein: CAWAPSGVSGYTF.

In its sample, this clone was seen a few times. V usage is TRBV2 and J usage is TRBJ2-5, with a possible D match to TRBD2 (6 bases). The germline gives CDR1 SNHLY, CDR2 FYNNEI. Trimming took off 2 bases at V and 4 bases at J, with 14 bases between the two ends. This CDR3 contains 15 residues. CDR3 loop: CASSERTNQGETQYF. The DNA of the CDR3 is TGTGCCAGCAGTGAAAGGACTAACCAAGGAGAGACCCAGTACTTC.

This clone was counted between two and nine times. The J gene is TRBJ1-1, the V gene TRBV28; unclear D gene. Trimming cost V 3 bases and J 6 bases, with 14 bases left between them. Germline CDR1 MDHEN, CDR2 SYDVKM. This CDR3 contains 14 residues. This chain's CDR3 is CASSFAPGGSEAFF. The CDR3 DNA reads as TGTGCCAGCAGTTTCGCCCCCGGCGGCTCTGAAGCTTTCTTT.

This clone has a single count. This chain uses TRBV28 with TRBJ2-7, with TRBD1 matching over 7 bases. The V gene end was trimmed by 3 bases and the J gene end by 7 bases; junction bases not matched to a gene: 6. This CDR3 is built from 13 residues. Germline CDR1 reads MDHEN; CDR2 reads SYDVKM. In DNA form, the CDR3 reads TGTGCCAGCAGTTTGCCCGACAGGGTTGAGCAGTACTTC. Its translation is CASSLPDRVEQYF.

This clone was detected a few times. The genes are TRBV5-1 and TRBJ1-2; D gene ambiguous. This CDR3 contains 15 residues. Between the trimmed V and J ends, which lost 0 bases and 3 bases, there was a span of 12 bases. Germline lookup yields CDR1 SGHRS and CDR2 YFSETQ. DNA of the CDR3: TGCGCCAGCAGCTTGGCCGGGGATCCCTACTATGGCTACACCTTC. It translates to CASSLAGDPYYGYTF.

CDR3 nucleotide sequence: TGTGCCAGCAGTCCTACCGGGGAGCTGTTTTTT. It codes for CASSPTGELFF. The chain joins TRBV28 to TRBJ2-2; unclear D gene. Per germline, CDR1 MDHEN and CDR2 SYDVKM. This CDR3 comprises 11 residues. Trimming took off 5 bases at V and 5 bases at J, with 3 bases between the two ends.

The sample holds a few counts of this clone. The chain is built from TRBV27 and TRBJ2-3; no clear D gene. V was cut by 0 bases and J by 1 base, with 8 bases left in between. Germline CDR1 MNHEY, CDR2 SMNVEV (reference sequence). The CDR3 covers 15 residues. CDR3 in amino acids: CASSLSPTGTDTQYF. As DNA, the CDR3 is TGTGCCAGCAGTTTATCCCCGACTGGCACAGATACGCAGTATTTT.

This clone was detected a few times. The V and J genes are TRBV6-4 and TRBJ2-3; the match to TRBD2 covers 9 bases. J was trimmed by 4 bases and V by 0 bases; bases with no gene match: 8. The CDR3 runs 17 residues. CDR1 is MRHNA and CDR2 is SNTAGT in the germline V gene. The CDR3 coding sequence is TGTGCCAGCAGTGACTCGACGGCGAGCGGGAGGCCAGATACGCAGTATTTT. Its translation: CASSDSTASGRPDTQYF.

This clone was seen more than once but under ten times. The CDR3 nucleotides are TGCGCCAGCAGCTTCGCCAGCGGGATCAACTACGAGCAGTACTTC. Amino acids: CASSFASGINYEQYF. This chain links TRBV5-1 with TRBJ2-7, with TRBD2 identical over 7 bases. The CDR3 length is 15 residues. The germline gives CDR1 SGHRS, CDR2 YFSETQ. With 2 bases clipped from V and 3 bases from J, the junction kept 8 bases outside the gene matches.

The chain couples TRBV28 to TRBJ2-3; perhaps TRBD2 as D (6 bases). Germline CDR1 is MDHEN and CDR2 is SYDVKM. The CDR3 extends over 15 amino acids. V lost 6 bases and J lost 5, with 18 bases in between. The CDR3 DNA reads as TGTGCCAGCAGCCAGTCCGGGAGTTTTGGAGATACGCAGTATTTT. Its protein product is CASSQSGSFGDTQYF.

This clone has only a few counts. The chain carries TRBV2 and TRBJ1-5; 7 nucleotides match TRBD1. Unmatched junction bases numbered 9, after V lost 6 bases and J lost 4 bases. Germline V gene sequence: CDR1 SNHLY, CDR2 FYNNEI. The CDR3 extends over 15 amino acids. In DNA, the CDR3 is TGTGCCAGCAGCGAACAGGGGCCCAGGAATCAGCCCCAGCATTTT. Translation: CASSEQGPRNQPQHF. The variable domain in full, with the rest retrieved from reference TRBV2 and TRBJ1-5, is EPEVTQTPSHQVTQMGQEVILRCVPISNHLYFYWYRQILGQKVEFLVSFYNNEISEKSEIFDDQFSVERPDGSNFTLKIRSTKLEDSAMYFCASSEQGPRNQPQHFGDGTRLSIL.

The sample holds a few counts of this clone. The genes are TRBV28 and TRBJ1-3; 7 nucleotides match TRBD1. Germline CDR1 is MDHEN and CDR2 is SYDVKM. The CDR3 is 16 amino acids. J gave up 0 bases and V 6 bases, and 8 bases lay outside the gene matches. CDR3 coding DNA: TGTGCCAGCAGGCCTCCGACAGGGAGCTCTGGAAACACCATATATTTT. It encodes CASRPPTGSSGNTIYF. Combining the CDR3 with reference TRBV28 and TRBJ1-3 gives the whole variable domain DVKVTQSSRYLVKRTGEKVFLECVQDMDHENMFWYRQDPGLGLRLIYFSYDVKMKEKGDIPEGYSVSREKKERFSLILESASTNQTSMYLCASRPPTGSSGNTIYFGEGSWLTVV.

This clone has just a few counts. This rearrangement joins TRBV28 to TRBJ1-1, with 7 bases fitting TRBD1. There are 13 residues in the CDR3. The V and J ends lost 5 bases and 4 bases, in that order; junction bases with no gene match: 4. Germline assignment: CDR1 MDHEN and CDR2 SYDVKM. The CDR3 spells CASSLGTVTEAFF. For the CDR3, the DNA is TGTGCCAGCAGTCTCGGGACAGTCACTGAAGCTTTCTTT.

The V and J genes are TRBV7-9 and TRBJ2-3; D gene ambiguous. There are 12 residues in the CDR3. Germline V gene sequence: CDR1 SEHNR, CDR2 FQNEAQ (reference sequence). V was cut by 1 base and J by 9 bases, with 8 bases left in between. CDR3 sequence (DNA): TGTGCCAGCAGCTTAGGGTTCGGGACGCAGTATTTT. Translating gives CASSLGFGTQYF.

The chain couples TRBV15 to TRBJ1-2, with 9 bases fitting TRBD1. Germline loops: CDR1 LNHNV, CDR2 YYDKDF (reference sequence). The CDR3 spans 15 residues. The J segment lost 4 bases and the V segment lost 5 bases, leaving 8 bases of the junction unmatched. In nucleotides, the CDR3 is TGTGCCACCAGCCCTGGACAGGGGACCCTCTATGGCTACACCTTC. It specifies CATSPGQGTLYGYTF.

There are a few counts of this clone. The chain has TRBV27 and TRBJ2-5; tentatively, D is TRBD1 (5 bases). CDR1 is MNHEY and CDR2 is SMNVEV in the germline V gene (reference sequence). The CDR3 loop spans 14 amino acids. Trimming pared 5 bases from V and 7 bases from J, leaving 17 bases between. CDR3 region: CASSPHVQGGTQYF. In nucleotides, the CDR3 is TGTGCCAGCAGTCCCCACGTCCAGGGTGGGACCCAGTACTTC.

The chain couples TRBV28 to TRBJ2-7; D ambiguous. This CDR3 contains 14 residues. The germline V gene has CDR1 MDHEN and CDR2 SYDVKM. Deletions cut 1 base from V and 2 bases from J, with 9 bases between. The CDR3 protein is CASSLSRFAYEQYF. CDR3 coding DNA: TGTGCCAGCAGTTTATCGCGGTTCGCCTACGAGCAGTACTTC.

The chain couples TRBV7-9 to TRBJ2-7, with 11 bases matching TRBD2. The germline V gene has CDR1 SEHNR and CDR2 FQNEAQ (reference sequence). V lost 4 bases to trimming and J lost 2 bases; unmatched junction nucleotides: 7. CDR3 size: 16 residues. CDR3 region: CASSSLSGRAAYEQYF. The DNA for the CDR3 is TGTGCCAGCAGCTCCCTTAGCGGGAGGGCCGCCTACGAGCAGTACTTC.

CDR3 in amino acids: CASSMVQSQNQPQHF. The CDR3 DNA sequence: TGTGCCAGTAGTATGGTCCAGTCCCAAAATCAGCCCCAGCATTTT. This chain joins TRBV19 and TRBJ1-5; D ambiguous. Germline loops: CDR1 LNHDA, CDR2 SQIVND (reference sequence). V shed 3 bases and J shed 4 bases, with 13 bases lying between them. The CDR3 sequence is 15 residues long.

The chain links TRBV5-6 to TRBJ1-1; the match to TRBD1 covers 9 bases. The CDR3 extends over 15 amino acids. Trimming removed 5 bases from V and 5 bases from J; junction bases left unmatched: 10. The germline CDR1 and CDR2 sequences are SGHDT and YYEEEE. The CDR3 loop is CASRYKPGQGTEAFF. CDR3 bases: TGTGCCAGCAGATATAAACCGGGACAGGGAACTGAAGCTTTCTTT.